A selection of T cell receptor beta chains follows, all from one sample in a study of CD8 T cells in Susac syndrome. TCRdb passed the immunoSEQ multiplex PCR reads through MiXCR, listing each CDR3 protein once. The data show approximately 150,000 distinct CDR3 sequences, more than 90% seen once. The sequencing input was CD4+ T cells from PBMCs. These receptors were taken from a human donor with Susac syndrome. Each CDR3 is given with its conserved first and last residue. The D gene is left open where the match is weak. Some rows mark clone size as missing; the rest say once, few, many or name a class of expanded clone.

J gene	V gene	clone size	D gene	CDR3 protein	CDR3 DNA
TRBJ1-1	TRBV6-5	NA	TRBD1	CASSGTGTNTEAFF	TGTGCCAGCAGTGGGACAGGGACTAACACTGAAGCTTTCTTT
TRBJ2-2	TRBV11-2	NA	NA	CASSLYEPAGELFF	TGTGCCAGCAGCTTATACGAGCCCGCGGGGGAGCTGTTTTTT
TRBJ2-3	TRBV29-1	NA	NA	CSVWRSDSTDTQYF	TGCAGCGTTTGGCGTTCGGACAGCACAGATACGCAGTATTTT
TRBJ2-5	TRBV20-1	NA	TRBD2	CSARIGSGAQETQYF	TGCAGTGCTAGAATCGGTAGCGGGGCCCAAGAGACCCAGTACTTC
TRBJ1-5	TRBV20-1	NA	NA	CSARSGLGNQPQHF	TGCAGTGCTAGGTCCGGGCTGGGCAATCAGCCCCAGCATTTT
TRBJ2-7	TRBV4-1	NA	TRBD2	CASSQDYAGRAEEQYF	TGCGCCAGCAGCCAAGATTACGCCGGGAGGGCCGAAGAGCAGTACTTC
TRBJ2-3	TRBV5-1	NA	NA	CASSLAGDTQYF	TGCGCCAGCAGCTTGGCTGGAGATACGCAGTATTTT
TRBJ1-2	TRBV10-3	NA	NA	CAISRGITDYGYTF	TGTGCCATCAGCCGCGGCATAACGGACTATGGCTACACCTTC
TRBJ2-7	TRBV20-1	NA	NA	CSARHPRRAYEQYF	TGCAGTGCTAGACATCCCCGCCGGGCCTACGAGCAGTACTTC
TRBJ2-7	TRBV6-2/TRBV6-3	NA	NA	CASSYSDLIYEQYF	TGTGCCAGCAGTTACTCGGATTTAATCTACGAGCAGTACTTC
TRBJ2-6	TRBV21-1	NA	NA	CASSKDRGPRSGANVLTF	TGTGCCAGCAGCAAAGACAGGGGACCCAGATCTGGGGCCAACGTCCTGACTTTC
TRBJ1-3	TRBV18	NA	NA	CASFPRTYGNTIYF	TGTGCCAGCTTCCCGCGGACATATGGAAACACCATATATTTT
TRBJ2-1	TRBV7-9	NA	TRBD2	CASRPRTSGYNEQFF	TGTGCCAGCAGACCTCGGACTAGCGGGTACAATGAGCAGTTCTTC
TRBJ1-1	TRBV20-1	once	TRBD1	CSAPGQPNAEAFF	TGCAGTGCCCCGGGACAGCCGAACGCTGAAGCTTTCTTT
TRBJ2-3	TRBV20-1	NA	NA	CSAPMGGPDTQYF	TGCAGTGCTCCAATGGGGGGCCCAGATACGCAGTATTTT
TRBJ2-1	TRBV20-1	NA	NA	CSARDPGTAANEQFF	TGCAGTGCTAGAGATCCCGGGACGGCTGCGAATGAGCAGTTCTTC
TRBJ1-1	TRBV9	NA	NA	CASTASSLGPLGDQAFF	TGTGCCAGCACCGCCTCATCCCTTGGGCCACTGGGCGACCAAGCTTTCTTT
TRBJ2-5	TRBV29-1	NA	NA	CSASPEPTQYF	TGCAGCGCTAGCCCCGAGCCGACCCAGTACTTC
TRBJ2-7	TRBV27	NA	TRBD2	CASRPTSGRYEQYF	TGTGCCAGCAGACCGACTAGCGGGAGGTACGAGCAGTACTTC
TRBJ2-3	TRBV12-3/TRBV12-4	NA	TRBD2	CASSLNEAGANTDTQYF	TGTGCCAGCAGTTTAAATGAAGCGGGAGCCAACACAGATACGCAGTATTTT